This T cell receptor beta chain was recorded in a study of T cell repertoires in cytomegalovirus infection (dated by TCRdb to between 2018 and 2020). With respect to the entire study: Because public TCR beta signatures pointed to carriage of CMV infection together with the matching HLA type, the HLA type of each donor mattered for the analysis.

A distance of 13 bases separates the germline ends of V and J, which lose 3 bases and 6 bases respectively. The CDR3 has 14 amino acids, counting the end cysteine and phenylalanine. Only the CDR3 part of the read is kept: 42 bases, read in frame from the first base. The run used an Illumina HiSeq 1500. TCRdb redid the processing of the public reads, applying fastp at Q25 and MiXCR, and retained in-frame beta chains. Rows matching on CDR3 protein sequence are summarized as one entry with the most common DNA and genes. The sample profile shows roughly 200,000 distinct CDR3 sequences; 15% to 20% of them were found once. Approximately 26% of the sample goes to the ten largest clones. Details on this clonotype: The target of this receptor is not known. The sample holds no much larger clone one base away, and base qualities are not on file.

Results the study describes overall, beyond this receptor: In both this cohort and an independent cohort of 352 donors, the cumulative frequency of public TCR beta family members distinguished carriers of CMV infection plus the relevant HLA type. The ex vivo response was dominated by HLA-C-restricted CMV-specific TCR beta clonotypes, which also provided the single most frequent clonotype in two of eight donors.

This TCR was sampled from a human donor in good health (CMV status not recorded). Some clones in this sample may be carry-over from other donors' samples. The chain was built from TRBV12-3 or TRBV12-4 and TRBJ2-3; 6 matching bases give a weak D call of TRBD1. Sequencing was done on a sample of CD8+ T cells from PBMCs. Read as DNA, the sequence is TGTGCCAGCAGTTTTGGGTCAACAGGGGATACGCAGTATTTT. Its amino acids are CASSFGSTGDTQYF.